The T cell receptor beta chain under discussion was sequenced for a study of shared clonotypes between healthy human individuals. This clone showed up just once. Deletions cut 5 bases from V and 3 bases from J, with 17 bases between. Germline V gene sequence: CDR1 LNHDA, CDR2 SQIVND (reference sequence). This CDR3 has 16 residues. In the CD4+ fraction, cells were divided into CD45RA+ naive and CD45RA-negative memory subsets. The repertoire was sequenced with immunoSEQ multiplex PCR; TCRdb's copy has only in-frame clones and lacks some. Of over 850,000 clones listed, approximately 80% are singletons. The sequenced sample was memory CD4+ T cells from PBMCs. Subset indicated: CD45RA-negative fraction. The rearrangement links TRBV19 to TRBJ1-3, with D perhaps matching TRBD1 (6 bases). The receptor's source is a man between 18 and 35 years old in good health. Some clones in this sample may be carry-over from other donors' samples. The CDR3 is CASSLAGQKVGNTIYF. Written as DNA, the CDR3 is TGTGCCAGTAGTCTCGCCGGACAGAAAGTTGGAAACACCATATATTTT.